The entry that follows covers one T cell receptor (beta chain) sequence. Its antigen remains unknown. These data originate in a study of cytomegalovirus exposure and HLA in healthy donors. Study-level points and caveats: In the 130 or so validation repertoires, 85% to 95% of cluster scores exceeded 0, per a later analysis. Cytomegalovirus-associated status was assigned to fewer than 200 TCR beta chains. The CMV antigen specificity of three CMV-associated chains was confirmed through in vitro analysis.

Separate from the approximately 720-subject first cohort, the roughly 120-subject validation cohort was the one that the donors belonged to. The assay was immunoSEQ multiplex PCR, and TCRdb's table has in-frame clones only and misses some. The data show around 55,000 clones, approximately 90% seen once. The receptor was isolated from a man aged 18 to 29 in good health and CMV-seronegative. The sample comprised PBMCs.

The CDR3 protein is CASSPGSVNTEAFF. CDR3 sequence (DNA): TGTGCCAGCAGCCCCGGTTCGGTGAACACTGAAGCTTTCTTT. This chain uses TRBV11-2 with TRBJ1-1; D is undetermined. V was shortened by 5 bases and J by 0 bases, with 10 bases between the two germline ends. Germline V lookup: CDR1 SGHAT, CDR2 FQNNGV. The CDR3 totals 14 residues. Supplemented by reference TRBV11-2 and TRBJ1-1, the full variable domain reads EAGVAQSPRYKIIEKRQSVAFWCNPISGHATLYWYQQILGQGPKLLIQFQNNGVVDDSQLPKDRFSAERLKGVDSTLKIQPAKLEDSAVYLCASSPGSVNTEAFFGQGTRLTVV.